This TCR beta chain was found in a study of T cells after yellow fever vaccination. This clonotype was picked up many times. It was through 5'RACE template switching that TCR cDNA was made, with a universal primer site and UMIs added. Each CDR3 protein is one row after TCRdb ran MiXCR on the 5' RACE reads. The sample lists about 180,000 distinct CDR3 sequences, 5.5% to 7.5% occurring once. The source was CD4+ T cells sorted from PBMCs, collected on the day of the first yellow fever vaccination. The sequence was collected from a man between 18 and 35 years old who received the YFV17D yellow fever vaccine.

DNA of the CDR3: TGTGCCAGCAGCGGCTATGAGCAGTTCTTC. This gives the protein CASSGYEQFF. This chain joins TRBV7-9 and TRBJ2-1; no clear D gene. Trimming took 5 bases from V and 8 from J, leaving 4 bases between them. CDR3 length: 10 residues. CDR1 SEHNR and CDR2 FQNEAQ come from the germline V gene (reference sequence).